What follows are 20 T cell receptor beta chains derived from one specimen sequenced in a study of cytomegalovirus exposure and HLA in healthy donors. PCR used 60 Vbeta primers and 13 Jbeta primers. Repertoires were generated with immunoSEQ multiplex PCR, while TCRdb's copy carries only in-frame clones and drops some. The sample has around 100,000 clones, about 78% seen once. Sequencing input: PBMCs. These receptors were taken from a woman in her twenties or thirties in good health and CMV-seropositive.

This CDR3 is CASSTNRVYYGYTF. The CDR3 region has the DNA TGTGCCAGCAGTACCAACAGGGTTTACTATGGCTACACCTTC. The genes are TRBV5-4 and TRBJ1-2, with D perhaps matching TRBD1 (6 bases). Trimming pared 5 bases from V and 3 bases from J, leaving 14 bases between. The germline gives CDR1 SGHNT, CDR2 YYREEE (reference sequence). The CDR3 totals 14 residues.

The chain joins TRBV6-1 to TRBJ2-1; 11 bases fit TRBD2. In germline, CDR1 is MNHNS, CDR2 SASEGT. The ends lost 2 bases at V and 3 bases at J; junction bases unmatched: 6. The CDR3 covers 17 residues. The CDR3 DNA sequence: TGTGCCAGCAGTGAACAGACTAGCGGGGACATCTACAATGAGCAGTTCTTC. Translation gives CASSEQTSGDIYNEQFF.

The chain carries TRBV9 and TRBJ1-5, with 11 bases matching TRBD1. The V gene's germline CDR1 is SGDLS and CDR2 YYNGEE. The CDR3 length is 17 residues. Germline trimming cut 5 bases from V and 2 bases from J; bases unmatched to any gene: 9. The CDR3 DNA follows: TGTGCCAGCAGACCGGACAGGGGGCAAAGAGGCAATCAGCCCCAGCATTTT. This translates into CASRPDRGQRGNQPQHF.

V usage is TRBV7-8 and J usage is TRBJ2-2; D is uncertain. This CDR3 is built from 13 residues. Germline CDR1 is SGHVS and CDR2 is FQNEAQ. V dropped 3 bases and J dropped 3 bases, with 5 bases sitting between them. The CDR3 coding sequence is TGTGCCAGCAGCTTCTTCGACACCGGGGAGCTGTTTTTT. The encoded protein is CASSFFDTGELFF.

The chain couples TRBV19 to TRBJ2-1; 11 nucleotides line up with TRBD2. CDR1 and CDR2 from the germline V gene are LNHDA and SQIVND (reference sequence). With V trimmed by 1 base and J by 0 bases, 5 bases remained unmatched. This CDR3 contains 18 residues. CDR3 DNA: TGTGCCAGTAGTATAGGTAGCGGGAGGGCCAACTCCTACAATGAGCAGTTCTTC. This gives the protein CASSIGSGRANSYNEQFF.

J is TRBJ2-7 and V is TRBV19; possibly TRBD2 for D (5 bases). The CDR3 runs 14 residues. Per germline, CDR1 LNHDA and CDR2 SQIVND (reference sequence). The V and J ends lost 7 bases and 4 bases respectively, with 17 bases between them. In nucleotides, the CDR3 is TGTGCCAGTAAACTTGGGGTCGGGGTATACGAGCAGTACTTC. It yields the protein CASKLGVGVYEQYF.

The rearrangement links TRBV6-1 to TRBJ2-5, with TRBD2 matching over 10 bases. Per the germline V gene, CDR1 is MNHNS and CDR2 is SASEGT. V shed 6 bases and J 2 bases; nucleotides not matched to a gene: 0. The CDR3 is 13 residues long. The CDR3 DNA sequence: TGTGCCAGCAGACTAGCGGGGCAAGAGACCCAGTACTTC. It encodes CASRLAGQETQYF.

The CDR3 sequence is CASSYFNSGNSPLHF. The DNA for the CDR3 is TGTGCCAGCAGTTACTTTAACAGTGGCAATTCACCCCTCCACTTT. This sequence joins TRBV6-6 and TRBJ1-6; D remains ambiguous. The V end lost 1 base, the J end lost 7 bases, and 11 bases lay between the germline ends. Germline V CDR1 and CDR2: MNHNY, SVGAGI (reference sequence). The CDR3 has 15 residues.

The J gene is TRBJ2-7, the V gene TRBV7-8; 8 bases are shared with TRBD2. V dropped 5 bases and J dropped 3; count of bases not matched to a gene: 6. CDR1 is SGHVS, CDR2 FQNEAQ, per germline. The CDR3 contains 14 residues. The CDR3 DNA reads as TGTGCCAGCAGCCTACCAAGCGGGGGCTACGAGCAGTACTTC. It yields the protein CASSLPSGGYEQYF.

V usage is TRBV11-3 and J usage is TRBJ2-7; 11 nucleotides match TRBD2. The germline gives CDR1 SGHNT, CDR2 YENEEA. CDR3 length: 19 amino acids. V trimming: 0 bases; J trimming: 1 base; junction bases outside the gene matches: 11. CDR3 sequence (DNA): TGTGCCAGCAGCTTAGATCTCCTAGCGGGAGGAAGACTGTCCTACGAGCAGTACTTC. It specifies CASSLDLLAGGRLSYEQYF.

This chain joins TRBV10-3 and TRBJ2-5; 8 bases line up with TRBD2. With the DNA end fitting TRBJ2-7 better, the J assignment may be wrong. Germline loops: CDR1 ENHRY, CDR2 SYGVKD. The CDR3 covers 14 residues. In DNA form, the CDR3 reads TGTGCCATCAGGAACAGCGGGAGCAGCTACGAGCAGTACTTC. It yields the protein CAIRNSGSSYEQYF.

The chain couples TRBV19 to TRBJ2-2, with D possibly matching TRBD1 (6 bases). CDR1 and CDR2 from the germline V gene are LNHDA and SQIVND (reference sequence). The CDR3 has 14 amino acids. Deletions cut 9 bases from V and 1 base from J, with 12 bases between. DNA for the CDR3: TGTGCCAGCGGAGACAGGAAGAACACCGGGGAGCTGTTTTTT. It yields the protein CASGDRKNTGELFF.

The chain is built from TRBV10-3 and TRBJ2-1; TRBD2 aligns across 8 bases. V lost 3 bases and J lost 9; bases outside the gene matches: 16. Per the germline V gene, CDR1 is ENHRY and CDR2 is SYGVKD. CDR3 length: 17 residues. CDR3 bases: TGTGCCATCAGTGATTTCGAGAGCGGGAGTGGCGGGGTTGAGCAGTTCTTC. Protein sequence: CAISDFESGSGGVEQFF.

This clone was detected only a few times. The chain couples TRBV14 to TRBJ1-2; D unresolved. The CDR3 is 15 amino acids. Germline V gives CDR1 SGHDN, CDR2 FVKESK. V lost 0 bases and J 4 bases, leaving 12 bases between the germline ends. This CDR3 is CASSQDGAGTYGYTF. The CDR3 DNA reads as TGTGCCAGCAGCCAAGATGGTGCAGGAACCTATGGCTACACCTTC.

The chain joins TRBV6-4 to TRBJ2-1; TRBD2 aligns across 14 bases. CDR3 length equals 15 residues. J gave up 12 bases and V 6 bases, and 10 bases lay outside the gene matches. The germline V gene encodes CDR1 MRHNA and CDR2 SNTAGT. For the CDR3, the DNA is TGTGCCAGCAGAGCTTCCGGGACTAGCGGGGGCCCGCAGTTCTTC. Protein: CASRASGTSGGPQFF.

This clone was seen a few times. The chain links TRBV18 to TRBJ2-1, with D perhaps TRBD2 (5 bases). CDR3 size: 15 residues. V lost 1 base to trimming and J lost 4 bases, with 11 bases between them. CDR1 is KGHSH, CDR2 LQKENI, per germline. CDR3 DNA sequence: TGTGCCAGCTCACCACTGAGTTCGGGGTACAATGAGCAGTTCTTC. Protein sequence: CASSPLSSGYNEQFF.

V is TRBV11-3 and J is TRBJ1-1, with 10 nucleotides matching TRBD1. The ends lost 5 bases at V and 11 bases at J; junction bases unmatched: 5. This CDR3 contains 12 residues. The germline V gene has CDR1 SGHNT and CDR2 YENEEA. In nucleotides, the CDR3 is TGTGCCAGCAGCCTCGACAGGGGGCAGGCTTTCTTT. Protein product: CASSLDRGQAFF.

In this sample, this clone turned up a few times. This chain uses TRBV7-9 with TRBJ1-2, with TRBD1 as a possible D gene (6 bases). The V gene's germline CDR1 is SEHNR and CDR2 FQNEAQ (reference sequence). V shed 4 bases and J shed 5 bases, with 17 bases lying between them. The length of the CDR3 is 15 residues. CDR3 region: CASSSGLGAWYGYTF. CDR3 bases: TGTGCCAGCAGCTCGGGTCTGGGGGCATGGTATGGCTACACCTTC. Supplemented by reference TRBV7-9 and TRBJ1-2, the full variable domain reads DTGVSQNPRHKITKRGQNVTFRCDPISEHNRLYWYRQTLGQGPEFLTYFQNEAQLEKSRLLSDRFSAERPKGSFSTLEIQRTEQGDSAMYLCASSSGLGAWYGYTFGSGTRLTVV.

The CDR3 spells CASSDGGGQETQYF. The CDR3 DNA follows: TGTGCCAGCAGTGATGGCGGGGGCCAAGAGACCCAGTACTTC. The chain joins TRBV6-1 to TRBJ2-5, with 7 bases matching TRBD2. V trimming: 3 bases; J trimming: 1 base; junction bases outside the gene matches: 2. CDR3 length: 14 residues. CDR1 MNHNS and CDR2 SASEGT come from the germline V gene.

The table lists this clone with a few counts. V usage is TRBV6-6 and J usage is TRBJ1-5; unclear D gene. Trimming removed 0 bases from V and 3 bases from J, with 6 bases in between. CDR1 MNHNY and CDR2 SVGAGI come from the germline V gene (reference sequence). The CDR3 is 14 residues long. CDR3 sequence (DNA): TGTGCCAGCAGTTACTCTCAGGTCAATCAGCCCCAGCATTTT. It translates to CASSYSQVNQPQHF.